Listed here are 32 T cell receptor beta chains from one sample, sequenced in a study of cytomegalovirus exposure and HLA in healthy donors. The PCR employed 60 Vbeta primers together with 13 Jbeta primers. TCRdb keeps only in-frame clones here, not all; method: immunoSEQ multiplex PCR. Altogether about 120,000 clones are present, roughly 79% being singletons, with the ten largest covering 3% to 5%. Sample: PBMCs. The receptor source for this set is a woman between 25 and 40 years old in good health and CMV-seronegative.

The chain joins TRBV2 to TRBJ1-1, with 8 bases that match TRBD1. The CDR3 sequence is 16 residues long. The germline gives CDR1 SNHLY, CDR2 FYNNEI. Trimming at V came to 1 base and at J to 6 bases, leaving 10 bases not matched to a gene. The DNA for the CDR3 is TGTGCCAGCAGTGAAGGGGGTGCTGGACAGGGCTCTGAAGCTTTCTTT. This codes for CASSEGGAGQGSEAFF. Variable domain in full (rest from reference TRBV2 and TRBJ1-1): EPEVTQTPSHQVTQMGQEVILRCVPISNHLYFYWYRQILGQKVEFLVSFYNNEISEKSEIFDDQFSVERPDGSNFTLKIRSTKLEDSAMYFCASSEGGAGQGSEAFFGQGTRLTVV.

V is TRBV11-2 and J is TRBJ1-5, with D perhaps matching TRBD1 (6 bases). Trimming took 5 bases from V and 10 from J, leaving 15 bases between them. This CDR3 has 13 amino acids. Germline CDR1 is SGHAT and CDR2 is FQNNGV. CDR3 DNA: TGTGCCAGCAGCCAGGGACGGGACAAACCCCAGCATTTT. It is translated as CASSQGRDKPQHF.

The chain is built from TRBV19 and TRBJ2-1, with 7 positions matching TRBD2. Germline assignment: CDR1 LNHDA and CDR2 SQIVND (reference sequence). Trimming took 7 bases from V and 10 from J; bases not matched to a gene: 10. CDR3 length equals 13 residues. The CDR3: CASKLGGREEQFF. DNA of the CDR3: TGTGCCAGTAAGTTAGGCGGGAGAGAGGAGCAGTTCTTC.

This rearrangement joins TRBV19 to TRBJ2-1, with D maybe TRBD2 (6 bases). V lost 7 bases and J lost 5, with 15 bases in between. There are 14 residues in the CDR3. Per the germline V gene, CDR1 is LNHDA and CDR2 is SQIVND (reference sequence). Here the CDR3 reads CASKIGGVNNEQFF. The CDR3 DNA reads TGTGCCAGTAAGATCGGAGGGGTTAACAATGAGCAGTTCTTC.

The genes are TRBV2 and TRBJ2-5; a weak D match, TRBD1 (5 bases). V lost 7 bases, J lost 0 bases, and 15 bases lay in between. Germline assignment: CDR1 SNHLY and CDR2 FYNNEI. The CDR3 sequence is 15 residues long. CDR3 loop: CASTTVTEYQETQYF. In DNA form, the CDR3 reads TGTGCCAGCACCACCGTGACAGAGTACCAAGAGACCCAGTACTTC. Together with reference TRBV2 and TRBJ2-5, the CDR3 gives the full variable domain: EPEVTQTPSHQVTQMGQEVILRCVPISNHLYFYWYRQILGQKVEFLVSFYNNEISEKSEIFDDQFSVERPDGSNFTLKIRSTKLEDSAMYFCASTTVTEYQETQYFGPGTRLLVL.

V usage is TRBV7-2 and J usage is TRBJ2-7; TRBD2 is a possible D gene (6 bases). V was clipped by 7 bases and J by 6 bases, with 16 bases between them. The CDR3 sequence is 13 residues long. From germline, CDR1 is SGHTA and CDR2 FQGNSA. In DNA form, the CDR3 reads TGTGCCAGCACTTCCTCCCAGGAGGGCGAGCAGTACTTC. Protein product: CASTSSQEGEQYF.

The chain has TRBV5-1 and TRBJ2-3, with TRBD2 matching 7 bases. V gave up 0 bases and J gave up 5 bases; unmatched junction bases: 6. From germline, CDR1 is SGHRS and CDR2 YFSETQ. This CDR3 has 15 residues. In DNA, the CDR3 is TGCGCCAGCAGCTTGGTGGAGCGGGACGGAGATACGCAGTATTTT. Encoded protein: CASSLVERDGDTQYF.

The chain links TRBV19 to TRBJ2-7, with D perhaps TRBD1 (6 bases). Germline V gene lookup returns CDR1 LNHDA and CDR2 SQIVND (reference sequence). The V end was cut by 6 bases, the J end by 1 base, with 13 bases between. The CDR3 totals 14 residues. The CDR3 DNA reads TGTGCCAGTAGATCATCCAGGGGTTCCTACGAGCAGTACTTC. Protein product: CASRSSRGSYEQYF. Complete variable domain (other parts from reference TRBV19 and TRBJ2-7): DGGITQSPKYLFRKEGQNVTLSCEQNLNHDAMYWYRQDPGQGLRLIYYSQIVNDFQKGDIAEGYSVSREKKESFPLTVTSAQKNPTAFYLCASRSSRGSYEQYFGPGTRLTVT.

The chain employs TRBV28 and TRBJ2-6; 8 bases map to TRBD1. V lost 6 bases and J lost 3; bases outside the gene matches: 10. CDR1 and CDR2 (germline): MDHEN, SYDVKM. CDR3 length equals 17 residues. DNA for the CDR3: TGTGCCAGCAGGCGGAGGCAGGGGGCGGGTGGGGCCAACGTCCTGACTTTC. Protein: CASRRRQGAGGANVLTF.

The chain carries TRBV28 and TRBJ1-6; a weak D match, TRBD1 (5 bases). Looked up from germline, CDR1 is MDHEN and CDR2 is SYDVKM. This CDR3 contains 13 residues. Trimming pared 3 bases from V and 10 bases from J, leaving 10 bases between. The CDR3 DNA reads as TGTGCCAGCAGTTTCGGGGGAGGCTCACCCCTCCACTTT. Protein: CASSFGGGSPLHF.

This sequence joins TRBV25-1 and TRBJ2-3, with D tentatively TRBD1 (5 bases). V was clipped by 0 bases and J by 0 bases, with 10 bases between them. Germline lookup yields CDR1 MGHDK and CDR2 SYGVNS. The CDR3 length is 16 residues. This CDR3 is CASSEYWGPSTDTQYF. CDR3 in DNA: TGTGCCAGCAGTGAATATTGGGGCCCTAGCACAGATACGCAGTATTTT.

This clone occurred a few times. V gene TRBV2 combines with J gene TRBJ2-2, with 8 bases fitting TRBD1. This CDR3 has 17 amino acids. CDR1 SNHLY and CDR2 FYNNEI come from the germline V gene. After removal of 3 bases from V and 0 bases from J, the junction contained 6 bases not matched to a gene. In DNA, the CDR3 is TGTGCCAGCAGTGATAGGCAGGGGGCCTCGAACACCGGGGAGCTGTTTTTT. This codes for CASSDRQGASNTGELFF.

Here the CDR3 DNA reads TGTGCCAGCTTGCGGGGGGAATCTCTCGAGCAGTACTTC. Residues: CASLRGESLEQYF. The chain joins TRBV2 to TRBJ2-7; TRBD2 matches at 8 bases. CDR1 SNHLY and CDR2 FYNNEI come from the germline V gene. The CDR3 extends over 13 amino acids. The junction had 9 bases not matched to a gene; V was cut back by 8 bases and J by 6 bases.

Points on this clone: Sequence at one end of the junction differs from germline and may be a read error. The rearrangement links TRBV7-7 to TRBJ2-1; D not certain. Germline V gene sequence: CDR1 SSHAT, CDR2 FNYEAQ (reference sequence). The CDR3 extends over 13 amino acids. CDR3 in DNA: TGTGCTAGCAGCTTAGGTCCCAGAAATGAGCAGTTCTTC. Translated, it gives CASSLGPRNEQFF.

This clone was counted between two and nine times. CDR3 sequence reads: CASSLRPKREGVDTQYF. CDR3 nucleotides: TGTGCCAGCAGCTTAAGGCCAAAGCGGGAGGGTGTAGATACGCAGTATTTT. The rearrangement links TRBV7-2 to TRBJ2-3; 10 nucleotides align to TRBD2. From germline, CDR1 is SGHTA and CDR2 FQGNSA. There are 17 residues in the CDR3. The junction had 10 bases not matched to a gene; V was cut back by 2 bases and J by 5 bases.

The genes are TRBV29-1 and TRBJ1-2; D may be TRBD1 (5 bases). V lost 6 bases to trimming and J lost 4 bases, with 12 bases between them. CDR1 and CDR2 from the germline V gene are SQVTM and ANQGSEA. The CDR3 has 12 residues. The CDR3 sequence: CSVTQDLYGYTF. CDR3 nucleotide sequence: TGCAGCGTGACACAGGACCTCTATGGCTACACCTTC.

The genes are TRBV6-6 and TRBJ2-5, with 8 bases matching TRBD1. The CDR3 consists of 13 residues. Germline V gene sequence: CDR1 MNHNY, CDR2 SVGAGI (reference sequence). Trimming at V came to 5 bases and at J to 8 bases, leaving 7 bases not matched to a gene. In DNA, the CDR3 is TGTGCCAGCAGTCCAAGACCAGGGGGCACCCAGTACTTC. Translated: CASSPRPGGTQYF.

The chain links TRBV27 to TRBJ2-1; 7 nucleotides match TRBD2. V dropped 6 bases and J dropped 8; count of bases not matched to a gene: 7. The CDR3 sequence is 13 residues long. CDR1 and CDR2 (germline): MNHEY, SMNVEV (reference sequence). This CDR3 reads CASSRGSTYEQFF. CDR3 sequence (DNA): TGTGCCAGCAGCCGCGGGAGTACCTATGAGCAGTTCTTC.

The CDR3 here is CASSESSGVGELFF. As DNA, the CDR3 is TGCGCCAGCAGTGAGTCGTCAGGGGTCGGGGAGCTGTTTTTT. This chain links TRBV10-1 with TRBJ2-2; D perhaps matches TRBD1 (6 bases). Germline CDR1 reads WNHNN; CDR2 reads SYGVQD (reference sequence). This CDR3 comprises 14 residues. V shed 0 bases and J shed 7 bases, with 9 bases lying between them.

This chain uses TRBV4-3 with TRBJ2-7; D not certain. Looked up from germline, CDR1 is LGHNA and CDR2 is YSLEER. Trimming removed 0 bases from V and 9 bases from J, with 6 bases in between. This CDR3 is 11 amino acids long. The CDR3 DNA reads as TGCGCCAGCAGCCAAGACGGTCGGCAGTACTTC. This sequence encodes CASSQDGRQYF.

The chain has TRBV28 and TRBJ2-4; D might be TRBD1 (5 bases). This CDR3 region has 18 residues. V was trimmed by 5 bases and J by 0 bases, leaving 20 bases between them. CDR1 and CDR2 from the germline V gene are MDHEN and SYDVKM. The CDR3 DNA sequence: TGTGCCAGCAGTCTCAACAGTTACCGACAGCTAGCCAAAAACATTCAGTACTTC. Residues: CASSLNSYRQLAKNIQYF.

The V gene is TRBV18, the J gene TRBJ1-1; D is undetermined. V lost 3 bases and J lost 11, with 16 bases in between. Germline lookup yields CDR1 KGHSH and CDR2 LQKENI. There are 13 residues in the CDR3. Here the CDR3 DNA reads TGTGCCAGCTCACCCTGGTCGGGAAGGGAGGCTTTCTTT. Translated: CASSPWSGREAFF.

CDR3 loop: CASSPPGGPIGELFF. For the CDR3, the DNA is TGTGCCAGCAGTCCCCCGGGGGGTCCGATCGGGGAGCTGTTTTTT. The chain recombines TRBV28 with TRBJ2-2; 7 bases fit TRBD2. There are 15 residues in the CDR3. V shed 5 bases, J shed 7 bases, and the junction held 10 bases outside the gene matches. Germline values: CDR1 MDHEN, CDR2 SYDVKM.

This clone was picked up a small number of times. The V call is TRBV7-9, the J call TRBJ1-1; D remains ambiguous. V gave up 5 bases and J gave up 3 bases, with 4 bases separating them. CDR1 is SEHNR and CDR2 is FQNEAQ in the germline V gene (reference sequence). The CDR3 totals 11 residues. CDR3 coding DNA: TGTGCCAGCAGCCTTTACACTGAAGCTTTCTTT. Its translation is CASSLYTEAFF. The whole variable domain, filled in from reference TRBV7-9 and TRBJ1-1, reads DTGVSQNPRHKITKRGQNVTFRCDPISEHNRLYWYRQTLGQGPEFLTYFQNEAQLEKSRLLSDRFSAERPKGSFSTLEIQRTEQGDSAMYLCASSLYTEAFFGQGTRLTVV.

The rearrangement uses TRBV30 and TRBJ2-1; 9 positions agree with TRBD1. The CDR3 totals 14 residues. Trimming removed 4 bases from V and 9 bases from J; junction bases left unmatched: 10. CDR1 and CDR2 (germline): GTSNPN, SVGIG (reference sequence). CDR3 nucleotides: TGTGCCTGGAATATGGGACAGGGCGACGGTGAGCAGTTCTTC. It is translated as CAWNMGQGDGEQFF.

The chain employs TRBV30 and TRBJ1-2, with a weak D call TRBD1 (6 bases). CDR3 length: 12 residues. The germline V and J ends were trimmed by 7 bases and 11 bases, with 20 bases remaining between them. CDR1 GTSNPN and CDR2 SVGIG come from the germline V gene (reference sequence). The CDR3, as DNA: TGTGCCTCCTTGGGGGCCTCTGTTGGTTACACCTTC. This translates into CASLGASVGYTF. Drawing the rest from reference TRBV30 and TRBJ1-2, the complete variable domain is SQTIHQWPATLVQPVGSPLSLECTVEGTSNPNLYWYRQAAGRGLQLLFYSVGIGQISSEVPQNLSASRPQDRQFILSSKKLLLSDSGFYLCASLGASVGYTFGSGTRLTVV.

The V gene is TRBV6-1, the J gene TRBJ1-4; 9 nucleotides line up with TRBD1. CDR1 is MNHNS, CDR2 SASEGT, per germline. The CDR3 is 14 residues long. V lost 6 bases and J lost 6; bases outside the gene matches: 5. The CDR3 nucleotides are TGTGCCAGCAGCAGGACAGGGGTTGATGAAAAACTGTTTTTT. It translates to CASSRTGVDEKLFF.

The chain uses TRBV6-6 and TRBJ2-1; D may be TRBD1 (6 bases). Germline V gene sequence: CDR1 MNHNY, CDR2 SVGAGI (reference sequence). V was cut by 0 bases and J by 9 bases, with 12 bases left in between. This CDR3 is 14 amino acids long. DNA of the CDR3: TGTGCCAGCAGTTACTCCTACTCAGGGGCTGAGCAGTTCTTC. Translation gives CASSYSYSGAEQFF.

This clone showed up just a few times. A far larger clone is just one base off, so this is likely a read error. The CDR3 reads CAIRGGWAMNEQFF. The DNA of the CDR3 is TGTGCCATTAGAGGGGGTTGGGCTATGAATGAGCAGTTCTTC. The chain links TRBV28 to TRBJ2-1, with D perhaps matching TRBD1 (6 bases). This CDR3 is built from 14 residues. The germline gives CDR1 MDHEN, CDR2 SYDVKM. The V and J ends lost 10 bases and 7 bases respectively, with 20 bases between them.

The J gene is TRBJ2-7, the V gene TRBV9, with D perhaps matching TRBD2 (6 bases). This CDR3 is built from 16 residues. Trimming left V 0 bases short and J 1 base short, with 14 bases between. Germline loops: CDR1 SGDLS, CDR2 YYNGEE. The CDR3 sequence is CASSVGWDSASYEQYF. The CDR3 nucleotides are TGTGCCAGCAGCGTAGGCTGGGACTCGGCTTCCTACGAGCAGTACTTC.

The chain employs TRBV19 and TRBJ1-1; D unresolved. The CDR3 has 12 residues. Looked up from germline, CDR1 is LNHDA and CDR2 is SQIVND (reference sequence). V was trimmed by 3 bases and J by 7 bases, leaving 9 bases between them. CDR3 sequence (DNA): TGTGCCAGTAGTATGCTCGGGAGTGAAGCTTTCTTT. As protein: CASSMLGSEAFF. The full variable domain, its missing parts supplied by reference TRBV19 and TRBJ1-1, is DGGITQSPKYLFRKEGQNVTLSCEQNLNHDAMYWYRQDPGQGLRLIYYSQIVNDFQKGDIAEGYSVSREKKESFPLTVTSAQKNPTAFYLCASSMLGSEAFFGQGTRLTVV.

The CDR3 loop is CASSPGTAGPHLNTEAFF. For the CDR3, the DNA is TGTGCCAGCAGCCCAGGGACAGCAGGCCCCCACCTGAACACTGAAGCTTTCTTT. This chain joins TRBV9 and TRBJ1-1; 7 bases fit TRBD1. This CDR3 is 18 amino acids long. After removal of 4 bases from V and 0 bases from J, the junction contained 15 bases not matched to a gene. CDR1 is SGDLS, CDR2 YYNGEE, per germline.